Reported below is one T cell receptor beta chain. This record comes from a study of blood T cell repertoires in COVID-19. Study as a whole: Donors in the United States, Italy and Spain gave samples during acute or convalescent COVID-19. PBMCs, B-cell-depleted T cells, or T cells provided the cDNA or gDNA that made up the material.

The CDR3 contains 17 residues. With 1 base removed from V and 9 bases from J, the gap between germline ends came to 22 bases. Per germline, CDR1 SGHVS and CDR2 FQNEAQ. Seattle's enrolled individuals joined amid active infection and were then monitored longitudinally. In the authors' methods: Amplification of reference gene primers provided the estimated nucleated cell counts. Libraries were prepared by immunoSEQ multiplex PCR; TCRdb keeps only in-frame clonotypes and omits some of them. The D gene and trimming were derived from the DNA, and the V and J assignments and clone size from that table. The repertoire holds around 220,000 clones, with 70% to 90% as singletons.

The rearrangement joins TRBV7-8 to TRBJ2-1; D is possibly TRBD2 (7 bases). Sequencing input: peripheral blood. This TCR was recovered from a woman aged 45-65 years with COVID-19, enrolled during active disease. This chain's CDR3 is CASSLGQVGGGPVEQFF. CDR3 in DNA: TGTGCCAGCAGCTTAGGTCAGGTGGGGGGGGGCCCGGTTGAGCAGTTCTTC. The variable domain in full, completed from reference TRBV7-8 and TRBJ2-1, reads GAGVSQSPRYKVAKRGQDVALRCDPISGHVSLFWYQQALGQGPEFLTYFQNEAQLDKSGLPSDRFFAERPEGSVSTLKIQRTQQEDSAVYLCASSLGQVGGGPVEQFFGPGTRLTVL.